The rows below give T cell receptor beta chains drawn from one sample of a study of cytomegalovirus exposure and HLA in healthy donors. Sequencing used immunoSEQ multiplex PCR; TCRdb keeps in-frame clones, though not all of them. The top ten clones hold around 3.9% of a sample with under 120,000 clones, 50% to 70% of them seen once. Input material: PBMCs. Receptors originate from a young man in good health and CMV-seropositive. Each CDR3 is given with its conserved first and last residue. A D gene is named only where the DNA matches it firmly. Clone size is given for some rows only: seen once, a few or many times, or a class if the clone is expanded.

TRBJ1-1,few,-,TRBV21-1,TGTGCCAGCAGCAGGGGGGGGCCCCAGGACACTGAAGCTTTCTTT,CASSRGGPQDTEAFF
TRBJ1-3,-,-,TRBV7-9,TGTGCCAGCAGCTCCGACGCCGGGTCCGGGAGGGGAAACACCATATATTTT,CASSSDAGSGRGNTIYF
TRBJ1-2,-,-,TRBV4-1,TGCGCCAGCAGGGCGCCAGGTACCCTTTCGGGCTACACCTTC,CASRAPGTLSGYTF
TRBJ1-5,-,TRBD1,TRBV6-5,TGTGCCAGCAACCAGGGGGGTGGAAATCAGCCCCAGCATTTT,CASNQGGGNQPQHF
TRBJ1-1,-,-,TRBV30,TGTGCCTGGAGCCCTGGACAGTTCACTGAAGCTTTCTTT,CAWSPGQFTEAFF
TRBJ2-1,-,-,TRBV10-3,TGTGCCATCAACCTCGGAGCGGATGGAGGGAATGAGCAGTTCTTC,CAINLGADGGNEQFF
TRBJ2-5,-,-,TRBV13,TGTGCCAGCAGCTTAGAGGGGCTGGGGGCCCAAGAGACCCAGTACTTC,CASSLEGLGAQETQYF
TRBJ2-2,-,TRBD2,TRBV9,TGTGCCAGCAGCGTCTCGACTAGCGGGGGGCGTACGAACACCGGGGAGCTGTTTTTT,CASSVSTSGGRTNTGELFF
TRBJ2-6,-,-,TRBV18,TGTGCCAGCTCACCAAGCAACGGGGGCTCTGGGGCCAACGTCCTGACTTTC,CASSPSNGGSGANVLTF
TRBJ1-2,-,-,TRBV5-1,TGCGCCAGCAGCTTGGAGGCAGGGCGTAACTATGGCTACACCTTC,CASSLEAGRNYGYTF
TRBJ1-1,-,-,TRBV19,TGTGCCAGTAGTCGAGGGGGGGTGGCTGAAGCTTTCTTT,CASSRGGVAEAFF
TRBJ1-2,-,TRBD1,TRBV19,TGTGCCAGTAATCGGGACAGCAATTTTAGAGGAGGCTACACCTTC,CASNRDSNFRGGYTF
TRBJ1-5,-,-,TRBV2,TGTGCCAGCAGTGGGCAGGGAAGCAATCAGCCCCAGCATTTT,CASSGQGSNQPQHF
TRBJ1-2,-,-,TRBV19,TGTGCCAGTAGCCCCCCCTCTGTCCCGGCAGGGCTATATGGCTACACCTTC,CASSPPSVPAGLYGYTF